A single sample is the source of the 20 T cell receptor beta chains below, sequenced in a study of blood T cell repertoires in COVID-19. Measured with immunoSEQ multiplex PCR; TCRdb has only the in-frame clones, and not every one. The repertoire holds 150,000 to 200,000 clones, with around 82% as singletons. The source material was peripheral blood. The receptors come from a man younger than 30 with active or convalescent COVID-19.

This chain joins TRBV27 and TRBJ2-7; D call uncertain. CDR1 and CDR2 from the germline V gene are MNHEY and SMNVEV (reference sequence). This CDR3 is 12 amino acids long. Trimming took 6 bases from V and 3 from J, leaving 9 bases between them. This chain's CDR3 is CASRTLNYEQYF. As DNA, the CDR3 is TGTGCCAGCAGGACTTTAAACTACGAGCAGTACTTC.

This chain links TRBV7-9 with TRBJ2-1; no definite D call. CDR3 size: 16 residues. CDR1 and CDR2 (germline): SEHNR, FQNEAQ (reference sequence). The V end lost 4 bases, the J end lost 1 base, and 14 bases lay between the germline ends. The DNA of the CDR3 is TGTGCCAGCAGCTCCCCGCCGGGTGGATCCTACAATGAGCAGTTCTTC. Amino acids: CASSSPPGGSYNEQFF. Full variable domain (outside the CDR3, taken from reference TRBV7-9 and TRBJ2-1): DTGVSQNPRHKITKRGQNVTFRCDPISEHNRLYWYRQTLGQGPEFLTYFQNEAQLEKSRLLSDRFSAERPKGSFSTLEIQRTEQGDSAMYLCASSSPPGGSYNEQFFGPGTRLTVL.

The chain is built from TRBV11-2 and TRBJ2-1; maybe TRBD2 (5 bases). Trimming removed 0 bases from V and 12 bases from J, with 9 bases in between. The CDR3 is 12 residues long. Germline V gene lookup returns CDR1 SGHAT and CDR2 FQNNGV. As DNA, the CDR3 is TGTGCCAGCAGCTTAGAGCGGGTGGGGCAGTTCTTC. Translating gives CASSLERVGQFF.

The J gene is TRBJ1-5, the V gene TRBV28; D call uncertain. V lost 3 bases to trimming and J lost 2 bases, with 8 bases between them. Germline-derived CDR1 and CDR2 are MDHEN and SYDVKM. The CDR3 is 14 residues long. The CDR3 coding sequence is TGTGCCAGCAGTTTGGCCAGTGGCAATCAGCCCCAGCATTTT. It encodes CASSLASGNQPQHF. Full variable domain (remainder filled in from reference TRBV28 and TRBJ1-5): DVKVTQSSRYLVKRTGEKVFLECVQDMDHENMFWYRQDPGLGLRLIYFSYDVKMKEKGDIPEGYSVSREKKERFSLILESASTNQTSMYLCASSLASGNQPQHFGDGTRLSIL.

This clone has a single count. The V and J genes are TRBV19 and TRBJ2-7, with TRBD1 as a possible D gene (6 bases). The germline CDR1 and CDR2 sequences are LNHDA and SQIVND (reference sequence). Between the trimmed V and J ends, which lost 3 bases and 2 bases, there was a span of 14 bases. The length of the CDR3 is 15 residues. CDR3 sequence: CASSISGARAYEQYF. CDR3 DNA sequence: TGTGCCAGTAGTATCTCAGGGGCGAGGGCCTACGAGCAGTACTTC. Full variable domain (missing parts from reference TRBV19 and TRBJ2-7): DGGITQSPKYLFRKEGQNVTLSCEQNLNHDAMYWYRQDPGQGLRLIYYSQIVNDFQKGDIAEGYSVSREKKESFPLTVTSAQKNPTAFYLCASSISGARAYEQYFGPGTRLTVT.

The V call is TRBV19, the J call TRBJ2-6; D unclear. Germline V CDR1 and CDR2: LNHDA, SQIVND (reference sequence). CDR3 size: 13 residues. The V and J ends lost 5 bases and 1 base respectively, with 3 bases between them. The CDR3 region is CASSLSGANVLTF. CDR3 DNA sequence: TGTGCCAGTAGTCTGTCTGGGGCCAACGTCCTGACTTTC.

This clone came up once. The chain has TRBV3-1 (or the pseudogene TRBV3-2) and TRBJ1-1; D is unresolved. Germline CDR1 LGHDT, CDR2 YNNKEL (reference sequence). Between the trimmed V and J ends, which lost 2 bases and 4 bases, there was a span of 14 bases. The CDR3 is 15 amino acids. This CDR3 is CASSQFSVPVTEAFF. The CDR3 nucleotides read TGTGCCAGCAGCCAATTCTCAGTCCCCGTCACTGAAGCTTTCTTT.

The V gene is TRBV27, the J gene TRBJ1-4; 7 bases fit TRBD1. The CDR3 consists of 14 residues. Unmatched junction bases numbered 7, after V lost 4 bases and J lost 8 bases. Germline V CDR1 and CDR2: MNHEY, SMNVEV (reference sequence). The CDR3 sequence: CASSSNRGWEKLFF. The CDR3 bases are TGTGCCAGCAGTTCGAACAGGGGTTGGGAAAAACTGTTTTTT.

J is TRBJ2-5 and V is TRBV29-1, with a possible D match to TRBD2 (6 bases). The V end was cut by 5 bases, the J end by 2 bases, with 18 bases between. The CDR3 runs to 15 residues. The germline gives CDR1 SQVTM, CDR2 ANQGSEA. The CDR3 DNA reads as TGCAGCGTTCGGGGGACTGAGGGTGGGCAAGAGACCCAGTACTTC. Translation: CSVRGTEGGQETQYF.

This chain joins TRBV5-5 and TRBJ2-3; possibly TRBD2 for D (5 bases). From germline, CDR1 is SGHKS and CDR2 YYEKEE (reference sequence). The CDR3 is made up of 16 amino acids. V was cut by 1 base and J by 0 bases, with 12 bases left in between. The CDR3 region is CASSLRLATSTDTQYF. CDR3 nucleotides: TGTGCCAGCAGCTTGCGTTTAGCGACTAGCACAGATACGCAGTATTTT.

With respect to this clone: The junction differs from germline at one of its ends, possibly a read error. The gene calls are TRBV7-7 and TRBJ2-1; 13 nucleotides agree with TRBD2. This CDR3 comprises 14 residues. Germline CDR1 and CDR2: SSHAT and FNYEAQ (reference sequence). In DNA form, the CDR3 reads TGTGCTAGCAGCGCAGGACTAGCGGGAGAGGAGCAGTTCTTC. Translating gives CASSAGLAGEEQFF.

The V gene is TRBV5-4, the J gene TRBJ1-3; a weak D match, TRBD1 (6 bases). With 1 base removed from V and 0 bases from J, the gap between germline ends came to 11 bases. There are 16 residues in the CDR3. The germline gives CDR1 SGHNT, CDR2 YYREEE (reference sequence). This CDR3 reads CASSLNGDNSGNTIYF. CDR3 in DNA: TGTGCCAGCAGCTTGAACGGGGACAACTCTGGAAACACCATATATTTT.

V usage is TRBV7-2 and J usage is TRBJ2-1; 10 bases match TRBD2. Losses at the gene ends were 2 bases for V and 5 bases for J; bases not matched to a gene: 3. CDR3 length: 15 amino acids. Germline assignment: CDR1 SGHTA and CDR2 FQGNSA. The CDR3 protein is CASSLTLAGHNEQFF. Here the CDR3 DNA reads TGTGCCAGCAGCTTAACACTAGCGGGACACAATGAGCAGTTCTTC.

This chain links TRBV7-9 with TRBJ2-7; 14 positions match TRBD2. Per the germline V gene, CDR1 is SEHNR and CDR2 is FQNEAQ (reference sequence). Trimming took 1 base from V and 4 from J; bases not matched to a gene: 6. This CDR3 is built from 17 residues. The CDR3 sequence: CASSLGLAGGPGYEQYF. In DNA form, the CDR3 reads TGTGCCAGCAGCTTAGGACTAGCGGGAGGGCCGGGGTACGAGCAGTACTTC.

CDR3 sequence reads: CASARGLISQETQYF. CDR3 bases: TGCGCCAGCGCCCGAGGGCTGATATCTCAAGAGACCCAGTACTTC. The chain carries TRBV5-1 and TRBJ2-5; the D gene is possibly TRBD2 (5 bases). Trimming left V 7 bases short and J 2 bases short, with 18 bases between. The CDR3 runs 15 residues. Germline V gives CDR1 SGHRS, CDR2 YFSETQ.

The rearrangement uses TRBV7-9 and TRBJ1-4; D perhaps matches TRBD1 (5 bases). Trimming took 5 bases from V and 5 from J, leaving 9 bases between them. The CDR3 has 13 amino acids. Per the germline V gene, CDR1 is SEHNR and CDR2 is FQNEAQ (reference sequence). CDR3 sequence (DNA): TGTGCCAGCAGCCTACAGGAGAATGAAAAACTGTTTTTT. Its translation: CASSLQENEKLFF.

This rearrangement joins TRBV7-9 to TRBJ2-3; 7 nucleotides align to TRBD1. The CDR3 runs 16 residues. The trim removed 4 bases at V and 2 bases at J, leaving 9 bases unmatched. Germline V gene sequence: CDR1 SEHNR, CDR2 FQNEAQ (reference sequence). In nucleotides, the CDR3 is TGTGCCAGCAGCTCCCTGGGGGACAGCTTCACAGATACGCAGTATTTT. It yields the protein CASSSLGDSFTDTQYF. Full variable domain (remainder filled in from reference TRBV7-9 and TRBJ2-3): DTGVSQNPRHKITKRGQNVTFRCDPISEHNRLYWYRQTLGQGPEFLTYFQNEAQLEKSRLLSDRFSAERPKGSFSTLEIQRTEQGDSAMYLCASSSLGDSFTDTQYFGPGTRLTVL.

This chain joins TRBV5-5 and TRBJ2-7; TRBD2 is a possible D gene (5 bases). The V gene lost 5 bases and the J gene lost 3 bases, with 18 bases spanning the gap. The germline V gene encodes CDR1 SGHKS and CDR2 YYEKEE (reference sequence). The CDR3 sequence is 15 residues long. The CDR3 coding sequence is TGTGCCAGCAGGGAAGGAGAGGGCTTCGACTACGAGCAGTACTTC. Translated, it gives CASREGEGFDYEQYF.

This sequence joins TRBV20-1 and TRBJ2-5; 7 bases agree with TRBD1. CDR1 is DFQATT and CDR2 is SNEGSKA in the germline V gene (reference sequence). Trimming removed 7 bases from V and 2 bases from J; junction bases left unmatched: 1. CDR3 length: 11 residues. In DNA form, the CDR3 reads TGCAGTGGGACAGGACAAGAGACCCAGTACTTC. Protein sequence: CSGTGQETQYF.

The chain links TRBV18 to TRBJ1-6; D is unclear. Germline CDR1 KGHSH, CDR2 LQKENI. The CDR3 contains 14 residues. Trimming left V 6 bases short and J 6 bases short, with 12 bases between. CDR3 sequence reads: CASSQQVANSPLHF. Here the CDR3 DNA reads TGTGCCAGCTCCCAGCAGGTGGCTAATTCACCCCTCCACTTT.